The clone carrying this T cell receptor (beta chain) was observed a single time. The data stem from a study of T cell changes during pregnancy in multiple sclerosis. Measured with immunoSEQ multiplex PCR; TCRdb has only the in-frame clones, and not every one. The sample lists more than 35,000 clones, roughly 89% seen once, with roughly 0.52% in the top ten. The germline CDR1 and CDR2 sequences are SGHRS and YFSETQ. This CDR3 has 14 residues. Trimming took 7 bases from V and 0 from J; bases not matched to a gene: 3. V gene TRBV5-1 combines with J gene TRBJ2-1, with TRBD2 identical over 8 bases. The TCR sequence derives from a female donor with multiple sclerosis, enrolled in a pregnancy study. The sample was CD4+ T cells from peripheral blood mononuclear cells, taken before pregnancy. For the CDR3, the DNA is TGCGCCAGCGGAGGACTAGCCTCCTACAATGAGCAGTTCTTC. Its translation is CASGGLASYNEQFF.